This T cell receptor beta chain was sequenced for a study of blood T cell repertoires in COVID-19. Between the trimmed V and J ends, which lost 0 bases and 4 bases, there was a span of 9 bases. This CDR3 is built from 14 residues. Germline V gene sequence: CDR1 LNHNV, CDR2 YYDKDF (reference sequence). Using immunoSEQ multiplex PCR, the repertoire was profiled, and TCRdb retains in-frame clones only, with some absent. In the table there are 200,000 to 250,000 clones, roughly 87% of which are singletons. The J gene is TRBJ1-2, the V gene TRBV15; the D is unclear. Sequencing was performed on peripheral blood. This receptor was obtained from a man aged 40-49 years with active or convalescent COVID-19. The CDR3 nucleotides read TGTGCCACCAGCAGAGATCTCGAACTCTATGGCTACACCTTC. Protein: CATSRDLELYGYTF.